What follows are 13 T cell receptor beta chains derived from one specimen sequenced in a study of T cells after posttransplantation cyclophosphamide. Sequenced by immunoSEQ multiplex PCR; TCRdb stores in-frame clones only, minus some. There are 30,000 or so clones in the sample, none observed a single time. Material: PBMCs. Receptors were obtained from a woman aged 25 to 39 in good health and a related stem cell transplant donor.

This clone showed up many times. The genes are TRBV4-3 and TRBJ1-3; D gene uncertain. The germline V gene encodes CDR1 LGHNA and CDR2 YSLEER. The CDR3 loop spans 14 amino acids. Trimming took off 4 bases at V and 0 bases at J, with 7 bases between the two ends. This CDR3 is CASSPSYSGNTIYF. The DNA of the CDR3 is TGCGCCAGCAGCCCCTCCTACTCTGGAAACACCATATATTTT.

This clone was detected many times. The chain employs TRBV14 and TRBJ1-2; no reliable D call. This CDR3 has 13 residues. Trimming shortened V by 1 base and J by 7 bases, and 10 bases separated the two germline ends. The V gene's germline CDR1 is SGHDN and CDR2 FVKESK. Here the CDR3 reads CASSQVLRSGYTF. The CDR3 coding sequence is TGTGCCAGCAGCCAAGTACTAAGGAGTGGCTACACCTTC. Complete variable domain (other parts from reference TRBV14 and TRBJ1-2): EAGVTQFPSHSVIEKGQTVTLRCDPISGHDNLYWYRRVMGKEIKFLLHFVKESKQDESGMPNNRFLAERTGGTYSTLKVQPAELEDSGVYFCASSQVLRSGYTFGSGTRLTVV.

This clone was recorded many times. V is TRBV5-6 and J is TRBJ1-5; a possible D gene is TRBD1 (5 bases). Germline V gene sequence: CDR1 SGHDT, CDR2 YYEEEE. CDR3 length equals 16 residues. Trimming cost V 3 bases and J 2 bases, with 15 bases left between them. CDR3 amino acids: CASSSRTRARNQPQHF. The CDR3 DNA sequence: TGTGCCAGCAGCTCACGGACAAGGGCTCGCAATCAGCCCCAGCATTTT.

This clone has just a few counts. The chain combines TRBV30 with TRBJ1-5; TRBD1 matches 7 bases. V shed 1 base and J 7 bases; nucleotides not matched to a gene: 4. The CDR3 runs 13 residues. Germline V CDR1 and CDR2: GTSNPN, SVGIG (reference sequence). CDR3 protein: CAWSGDRNQPQHF. Written as DNA, the CDR3 is TGTGCCTGGAGTGGGGACAGAAACCAGCCCCAGCATTTT.

This clone has at least ten counts. The V call is TRBV6-2 or TRBV6-3, the J call TRBJ2-3; 7 bases are a match to TRBD2. The CDR3 has 13 amino acids. Germline V gene sequence: CDR1 MNHEY, CDR2 SVGEGT. Germline trimming cut 6 bases from V and 4 bases from J; bases unmatched to any gene: 4. The CDR3 region is CASRLGGADTQYF. In nucleotides, the CDR3 is TGTGCCAGCAGGCTTGGGGGGGCAGATACGCAGTATTTT.

This clone appeared many times. CDR3: CASSSGSEYSPLHF. CDR3 DNA sequence: TGTGCCAGCAGTTCCGGGTCGGAGTATTCACCCCTCCACTTT. V is TRBV6-2 or TRBV6-3 and J is TRBJ1-6; D is unclear. CDR1 and CDR2 (germline): MNHEY, SVGEGT. V dropped 4 bases and J dropped 8 bases, with 12 bases sitting between them. The CDR3 has 14 residues.

Only a few counts were recorded for this clone. The chain uses TRBV6-1 and TRBJ1-5; 8 positions agree with TRBD1. CDR1 is MNHNS, CDR2 SASEGT, per germline. This CDR3 comprises 13 residues. Losses at the gene ends were 2 bases for V and 16 bases for J; bases not matched to a gene: 10. The CDR3, as DNA: TGTGCCAGCAGTGAAACGTCGGACAGGGCCCTCCATTTT. This sequence encodes CASSETSDRALHF.

This clone was counted at least ten times. The V gene is TRBV15, the J gene TRBJ1-4; 7 bases match TRBD1. Germline V gene data show CDR1 as LNHNV and CDR2 as YYDKDF (reference sequence). V shed 2 bases, J shed 12 bases, and the junction held 3 bases outside the gene matches. This CDR3 is built from 12 residues. The CDR3 nucleotides are TGTGCCACCAGCAGACCAGACAGGGAACTGTTTTTT. Encoded protein: CATSRPDRELFF.

At least ten counts were recorded for this clone. The rearrangement links TRBV27 to TRBJ2-5; possibly TRBD1 for D (6 bases). The CDR3 totals 19 residues. The germline CDR1 and CDR2 sequences are MNHEY and SMNVEV (reference sequence). Trimming removed 5 bases from V and 1 base from J, with 26 bases in between. The CDR3 DNA is TGTGCCAGCAGTCCCACAGGGCTGGGCTATCGGCTCACCCAAGAGACCCAGTACTTC. This encodes CASSPTGLGYRLTQETQYF.

The chain uses TRBV15 and TRBJ1-1; D is undetermined. V was pared by 2 bases and J by 4 bases, with 8 bases between. This CDR3 is built from 13 residues. Germline CDR1 reads LNHNV; CDR2 reads YYDKDF (reference sequence). The CDR3 here is CATSRQVGTEAFF. CDR3 nucleotide sequence: TGTGCCACCAGCAGACAGGTGGGCACTGAAGCTTTCTTT.

The chain is built from TRBV15 and TRBJ2-1, with D unclear. This CDR3 has 13 residues. CDR1 LNHNV and CDR2 YYDKDF come from the germline V gene (reference sequence). The germline V and J ends were trimmed by 6 bases and 8 bases, with 14 bases remaining between them. CDR3 DNA sequence: TGTGCCACCAGAAAAGACTTGTGGGATGAGCAGTTCTTC. Residues: CATRKDLWDEQFF.

This clone occurred many times. This sequence joins TRBV7-2 and TRBJ2-2; D remains ambiguous. The CDR3 runs 13 residues. Trimming cost V 3 bases and J 7 bases, with 9 bases left between them. CDR1 and CDR2 (germline): SGHTA, FQGNSA. The CDR3 region is CASSFRVGGELFF. The CDR3 DNA sequence: TGTGCCAGCAGCTTTAGGGTGGGCGGGGAGCTGTTTTTT.

This clone was counted at least ten times. This chain joins TRBV7-3 and TRBJ1-1; 12 nucleotides line up with TRBD1. The ends lost 6 bases at V and 1 base at J; junction bases unmatched: 6. This CDR3 comprises 16 residues. Germline loops: CDR1 SGHTA, CDR2 FQGTGA. CDR3 residues: CASRGTGGEGNTEAFF. CDR3 nucleotide sequence: TGTGCCAGCAGAGGGACAGGGGGCGAAGGGAACACTGAAGCTTTCTTT.